The 11 T cell receptor beta chains in this list originate from one sample, sequenced in a study of HIV-infected patients and healthy controls. cDNA was made from 400 to 500 ng RNA using alpha and beta constant primers. Separate chain-specific third strand synthesis with multiplexing indices produced the alpha and beta libraries. MiXCR was run by TCRdb on the 5' RACE reads, yielding one entry per CDR3 protein. The top ten clones hold approximately 35% of a sample with approximately 8,700 distinct CDR3 sequences, around 7% of them seen once. No cell fractionation was done, so the repertoire covers all unsorted peripheral blood T cells. Sequencing was performed on blood, taken before antiretroviral therapy. The receptors stem from an adult with HIV infection.

The chain uses TRBV7-2 and TRBJ2-3, with D perhaps TRBD1 or TRBD2 (5 bases each). The length of the CDR3 is 17 residues. Germline CDR1 is SGHTA and CDR2 is FQGNSA. The V gene lost 3 bases and the J gene lost 5 bases, with 21 bases spanning the gap. In nucleotides, the CDR3 is TGTGCCAGCAGCTTCATGGTTGGGACGGAATTACGAGATACGCAGTATTTT. The encoded protein is CASSFMVGTELRDTQYF.

This clonotype is hyperexpanded by share. This chain uses TRBV7-2 with TRBJ2-7; either TRBD1 or TRBD2 may supply D (6 bases each). This CDR3 has 14 amino acids. The germline gives CDR1 SGHTA, CDR2 FQGNSA. Trimming removed 4 bases from V and 7 bases from J, with 17 bases in between. The CDR3 spells CASSSDSGAREQYF. The CDR3, as DNA: TGTGCCAGCAGCTCCGACTCGGGGGCGAGGGAGCAGTACTTC.

This clonotype was recorded many times. The V and J genes are TRBV29-1 and TRBJ1-2, with D perhaps TRBD1 (6 bases). This CDR3 spans 18 amino acids. The ends were cut back, 4 bases at V and 0 bases at J, with 24 bases in the middle. The germline CDR1 and CDR2 sequences are SQVTM and ANQGSEA. The CDR3 is CSVVTSRGGGNSNYGYTF. For the CDR3, the DNA is TGCAGCGTTGTAACTTCCAGAGGAGGGGGGAATTCTAACTATGGCTACACCTTC.

The chain joins TRBV2 to TRBJ1-5; 7 positions agree with TRBD1. In germline, CDR1 is SNHLY, CDR2 FYNNEI. The CDR3 has 15 residues. V trimming: 5 bases; J trimming: 3 bases; junction bases outside the gene matches: 7. For the CDR3, the DNA is TGTGCCAGCAGTCCCCGACAGGGTTTCAATCAGCCCCAGCATTTT. Its translation: CASSPRQGFNQPQHF.

This clonotype was counted ten times or more. J is TRBJ1-5 and V is TRBV12-3 or TRBV12-4; possibly TRBD1 for D (6 bases). Deletions cut 6 bases from V and 7 bases from J, with 16 bases between. The CDR3 loop spans 14 amino acids. CDR3 residues: CASRGGTLNQPQHF. DNA of the CDR3: TGTGCCAGCAGGGGGGGGACATTGAACCAGCCCCAGCATTTT.

Ten or more counts support this clonotype. The gene calls are TRBV6-1 and TRBJ1-5; D gene ambiguous. Trimming removed 2 bases at V and 7 bases at J, with 6 bases between. The V gene's germline CDR1 is MNHNS and CDR2 SASEGT. This CDR3 region has 12 residues. The CDR3 region is CASSELDQPQHF. CDR3 nucleotides: TGTGCCAGCAGTGAATTGGACCAGCCCCAGCATTTT.

The sample holds many counts of this clonotype. V gene TRBV6-2 or TRBV6-3 combines with J gene TRBJ2-1, with 13 bases matching TRBD2. The CDR3 has 15 residues. Germline CDR1 and CDR2: MNHEY and SVGEGT. Germline trimming cut 2 bases from V and 7 bases from J; bases unmatched to any gene: 2. This chain's CDR3 is CASSYQGLAGNEQFF. For the CDR3, the DNA is TGTGCCAGCAGTTACCAGGGACTAGCGGGGAATGAGCAGTTCTTC.

The genes are TRBV19 and TRBJ2-1; 7 bases fit TRBD1. The germline V gene has CDR1 LNHDA and CDR2 SQIVND (reference sequence). The CDR3 totals 16 residues. The trim removed 3 bases at V and 0 bases at J, leaving 5 bases unmatched. CDR3 bases: TGTGCCAGTAGTATCGAAGACAGGGCCTCCTACAATGAGCAGTTCTTC. Translated: CASSIEDRASYNEQFF.

This clonotype has ten or more counts. The chain couples TRBV6-5 to TRBJ2-3; TRBD1 aligns across 10 bases. The J segment lost 0 bases and the V segment lost 6 bases, leaving 6 bases of the junction unmatched. The CDR3 contains 16 residues. The germline gives CDR1 MNHEY, CDR2 SVGAGI. Written as DNA, the CDR3 is TGTGCCAGCAGGCTGACAGGGGGCCCTAGCACAGATACGCAGTATTTT. The encoded protein is CASRLTGGPSTDTQYF.

This clonotype was observed a handful of times. The chain carries TRBV19 and TRBJ1-5, with D uncertain. CDR3 length: 13 residues. Trimming took 0 bases from V and 7 from J, leaving 7 bases between them. The germline gives CDR1 LNHDA, CDR2 SQIVND (reference sequence). The CDR3 loop reads CASSIDQDQPQHF. The CDR3 DNA reads as TGTGCCAGTAGTATAGATCAGGACCAGCCCCAGCATTTT.

This clonotype has at least ten counts. The chain couples TRBV20-1 to TRBJ2-7, with 8 bases matching TRBD2. V was pared by 6 bases and J by 3 bases, with 10 bases of the junction left unmatched. The CDR3 length is 14 residues. CDR1 and CDR2 (germline): DFQATT, SNEGSKA (reference sequence). The CDR3 region has the DNA TGCAGTGCGAGACTGCCGGGGGGGAGCTACGAGCAGTACTTC. It is translated as CSARLPGGSYEQYF.